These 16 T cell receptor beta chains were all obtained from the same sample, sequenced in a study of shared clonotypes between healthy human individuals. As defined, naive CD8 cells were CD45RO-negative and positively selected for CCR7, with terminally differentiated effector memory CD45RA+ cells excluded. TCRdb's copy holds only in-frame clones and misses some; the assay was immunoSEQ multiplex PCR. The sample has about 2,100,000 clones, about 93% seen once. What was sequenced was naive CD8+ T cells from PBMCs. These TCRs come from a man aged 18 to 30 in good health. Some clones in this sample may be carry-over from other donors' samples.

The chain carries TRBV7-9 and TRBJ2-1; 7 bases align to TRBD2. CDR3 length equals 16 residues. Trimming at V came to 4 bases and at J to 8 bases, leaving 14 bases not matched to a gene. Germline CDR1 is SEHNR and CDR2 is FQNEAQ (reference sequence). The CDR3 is CASSSPDGLVNDEQFF. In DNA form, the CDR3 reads TGTGCCAGCAGCTCCCCCGACGGACTAGTCAACGATGAGCAGTTCTTC.

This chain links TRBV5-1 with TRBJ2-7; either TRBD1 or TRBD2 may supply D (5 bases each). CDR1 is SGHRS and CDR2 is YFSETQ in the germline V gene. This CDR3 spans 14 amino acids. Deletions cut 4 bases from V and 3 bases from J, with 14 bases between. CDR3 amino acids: CASSPPGTDYEQYF. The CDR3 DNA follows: TGCGCCAGCAGCCCCCCCGGGACGGACTACGAGCAGTACTTC.

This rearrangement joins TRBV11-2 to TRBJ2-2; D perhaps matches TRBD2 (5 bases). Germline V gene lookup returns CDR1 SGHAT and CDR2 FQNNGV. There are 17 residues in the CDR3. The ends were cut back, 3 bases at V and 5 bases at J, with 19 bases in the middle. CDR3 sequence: CASSFPRQIPGTGELFF. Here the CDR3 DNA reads TGTGCCAGCAGCTTCCCCAGACAAATACCGGGGACCGGGGAGCTGTTTTTT. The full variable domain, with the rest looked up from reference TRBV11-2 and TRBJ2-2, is EAGVAQSPRYKIIEKRQSVAFWCNPISGHATLYWYQQILGQGPKLLIQFQNNGVVDDSQLPKDRFSAERLKGVDSTLKIQPAKLEDSAVYLCASSFPRQIPGTGELFFGEGSRLTVL.

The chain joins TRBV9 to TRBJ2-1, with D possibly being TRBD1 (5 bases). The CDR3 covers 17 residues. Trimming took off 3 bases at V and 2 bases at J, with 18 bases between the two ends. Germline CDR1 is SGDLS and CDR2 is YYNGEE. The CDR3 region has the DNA TGTGCCAGCAGCGCCCTTAATCAGGGCTACCCCTACAATGAGCAGTTCTTC. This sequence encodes CASSALNQGYPYNEQFF.

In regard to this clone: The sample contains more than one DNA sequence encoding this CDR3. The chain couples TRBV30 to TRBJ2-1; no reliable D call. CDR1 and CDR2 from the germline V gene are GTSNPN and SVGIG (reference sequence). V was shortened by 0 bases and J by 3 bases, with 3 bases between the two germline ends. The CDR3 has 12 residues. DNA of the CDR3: TGTGCCTGGAGTGTTCTCTACAATGAGCAGTTCTTC. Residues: CAWSVLYNEQFF. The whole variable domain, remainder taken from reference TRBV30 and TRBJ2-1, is SQTIHQWPATLVQPVGSPLSLECTVEGTSNPNLYWYRQAAGRGLQLLFYSVGIGQISSEVPQNLSASRPQDRQFILSSKKLLLSDSGFYLCAWSVLYNEQFFGPGTRLTVL.

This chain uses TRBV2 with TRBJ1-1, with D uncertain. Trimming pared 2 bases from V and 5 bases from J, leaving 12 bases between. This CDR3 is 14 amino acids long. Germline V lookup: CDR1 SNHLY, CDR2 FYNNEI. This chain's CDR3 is CASSEKSSPTEAFF. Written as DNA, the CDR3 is TGTGCCAGCAGTGAAAAGTCGTCTCCTACTGAAGCTTTCTTT.

Here the CDR3 reads CASSDRGSYEQYF. CDR3 nucleotide sequence: TGTGCCAGCAGTGACAGGGGTTCCTACGAGCAGTACTTC. The chain carries TRBV28 and TRBJ2-7, with 8 bases matching TRBD1. V shed 5 bases, J shed 1 base, and the junction held 1 base outside the gene matches. The CDR3 loop spans 13 amino acids. CDR1 is MDHEN, CDR2 SYDVKM, per germline.

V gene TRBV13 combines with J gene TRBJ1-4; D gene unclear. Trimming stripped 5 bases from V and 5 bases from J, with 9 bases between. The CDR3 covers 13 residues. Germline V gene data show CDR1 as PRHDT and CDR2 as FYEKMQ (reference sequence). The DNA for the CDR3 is TGTGCCAGCAGCGGGCGGCAGAATGAAAAACTGTTTTTT. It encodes CASSGRQNEKLFF.

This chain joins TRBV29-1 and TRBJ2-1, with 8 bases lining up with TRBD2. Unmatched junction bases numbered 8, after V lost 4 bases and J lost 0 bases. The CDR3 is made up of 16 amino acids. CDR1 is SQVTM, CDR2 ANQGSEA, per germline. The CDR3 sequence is CSVGGVTSGSYNEQFF. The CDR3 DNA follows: TGCAGCGTTGGAGGGGTTACTAGCGGCTCCTACAATGAGCAGTTCTTC.

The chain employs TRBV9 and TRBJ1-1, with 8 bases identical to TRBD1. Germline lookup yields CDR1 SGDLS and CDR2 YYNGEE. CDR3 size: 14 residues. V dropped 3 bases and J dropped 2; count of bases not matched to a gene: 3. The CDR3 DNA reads TGTGCCAGCAGCGATGGGACAGGTAACACTGAAGCTTTCTTT. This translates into CASSDGTGNTEAFF.

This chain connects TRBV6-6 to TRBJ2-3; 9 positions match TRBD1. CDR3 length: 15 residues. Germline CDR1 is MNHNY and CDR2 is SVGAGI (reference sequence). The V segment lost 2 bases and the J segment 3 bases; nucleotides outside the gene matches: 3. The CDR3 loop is CASSYRDRATDTQYF. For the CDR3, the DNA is TGTGCCAGCAGTTACCGGGACAGGGCGACAGATACGCAGTATTTT.

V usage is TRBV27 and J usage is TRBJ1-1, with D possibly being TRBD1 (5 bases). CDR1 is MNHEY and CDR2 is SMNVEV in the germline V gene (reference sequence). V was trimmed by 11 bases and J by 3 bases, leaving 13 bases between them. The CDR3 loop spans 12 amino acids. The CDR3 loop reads CACSGGDTEAFF. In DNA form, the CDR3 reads TGTGCCTGTTCGGGGGGTGACACTGAAGCTTTCTTT.

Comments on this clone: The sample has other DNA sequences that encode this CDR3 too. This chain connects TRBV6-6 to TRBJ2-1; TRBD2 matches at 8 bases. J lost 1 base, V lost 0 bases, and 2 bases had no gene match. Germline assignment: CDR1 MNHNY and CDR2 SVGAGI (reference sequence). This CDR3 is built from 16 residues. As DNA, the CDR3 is TGTGCCAGCAGTTACTCTCCTAGCGGGTCCTACAATGAGCAGTTCTTC. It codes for CASSYSPSGSYNEQFF.

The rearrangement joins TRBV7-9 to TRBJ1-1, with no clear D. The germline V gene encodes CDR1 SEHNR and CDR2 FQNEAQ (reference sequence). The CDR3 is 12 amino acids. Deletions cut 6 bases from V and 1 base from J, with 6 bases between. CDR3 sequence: CASRWGNTEAFF. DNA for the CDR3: TGTGCCAGCAGGTGGGGGAACACTGAAGCTTTCTTT.

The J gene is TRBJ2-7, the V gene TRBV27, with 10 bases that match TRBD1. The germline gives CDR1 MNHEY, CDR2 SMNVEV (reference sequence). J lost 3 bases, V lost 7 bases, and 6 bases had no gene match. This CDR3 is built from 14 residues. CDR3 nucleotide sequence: TGTGCCAGCACCTCTTGGGACAGGGGCTACGAGCAGTACTTC. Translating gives CASTSWDRGYEQYF.

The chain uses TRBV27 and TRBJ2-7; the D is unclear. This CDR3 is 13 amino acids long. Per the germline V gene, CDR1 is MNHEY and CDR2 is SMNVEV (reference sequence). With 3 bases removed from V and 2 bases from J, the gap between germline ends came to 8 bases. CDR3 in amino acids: CASSLVIAYEQYF. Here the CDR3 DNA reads TGTGCCAGCAGTTTGGTAATAGCCTACGAGCAGTACTTC.